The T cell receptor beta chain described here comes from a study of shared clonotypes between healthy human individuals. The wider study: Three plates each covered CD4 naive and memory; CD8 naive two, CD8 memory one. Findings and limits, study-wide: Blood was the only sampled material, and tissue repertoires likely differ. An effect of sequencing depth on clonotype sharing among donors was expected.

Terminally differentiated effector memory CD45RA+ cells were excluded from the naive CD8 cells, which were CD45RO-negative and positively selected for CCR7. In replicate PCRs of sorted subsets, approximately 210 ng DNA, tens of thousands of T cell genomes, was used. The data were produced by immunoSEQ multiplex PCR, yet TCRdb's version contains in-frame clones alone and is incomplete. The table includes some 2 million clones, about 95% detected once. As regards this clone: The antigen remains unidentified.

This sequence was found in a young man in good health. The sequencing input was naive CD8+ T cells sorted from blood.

The CDR3 nucleotides read TGTGCCAGTAGGATGAGGGATGGAGGAGAAAAACTGTTTTTT. This sequence encodes CASRMRDGGEKLFF. The gene calls are TRBV19 and TRBJ1-4; D gene ambiguous. Germline lookup yields CDR1 LNHDA and CDR2 SQIVND (reference sequence). This CDR3 is built from 14 residues. V dropped 6 bases and J dropped 8 bases, with 16 bases sitting between them.